The TCR beta chain under discussion was sequenced for a study of T cell responses to AZD1222 COVID-19 vaccine. The study's findings and limits: Among vaccine-associated CD4 TCRs, coverage spanned spike, with dominance at 160-218 and 743-854. Among those given AZD1222, only six were seropositive at baseline.

The germline V gene encodes CDR1 MNHEY and CDR2 SVGAGI. V shed 1 base and J 10 bases; nucleotides not matched to a gene: 8. The CDR3 is made up of 15 amino acids. TCRdb keeps only in-frame clones here, not all; method: immunoSEQ multiplex PCR. The sample records approximately 180,000 clones, 80% to 90% being singletons. Details on this clone: No antigen is known for it.

The chain uses TRBV6-5 and TRBJ2-1; TRBD2 matches at 9 bases. Sequencing used peripheral blood, obtained on day 0 of AZD1222 vaccination. The clonotype originates from an adult in good health. The CDR3 loop is CASSYLAGAPWEQFF. CDR3 coding DNA: TGTGCCAGCAGTTACTTAGCGGGGGCCCCTTGGGAGCAGTTCTTC.